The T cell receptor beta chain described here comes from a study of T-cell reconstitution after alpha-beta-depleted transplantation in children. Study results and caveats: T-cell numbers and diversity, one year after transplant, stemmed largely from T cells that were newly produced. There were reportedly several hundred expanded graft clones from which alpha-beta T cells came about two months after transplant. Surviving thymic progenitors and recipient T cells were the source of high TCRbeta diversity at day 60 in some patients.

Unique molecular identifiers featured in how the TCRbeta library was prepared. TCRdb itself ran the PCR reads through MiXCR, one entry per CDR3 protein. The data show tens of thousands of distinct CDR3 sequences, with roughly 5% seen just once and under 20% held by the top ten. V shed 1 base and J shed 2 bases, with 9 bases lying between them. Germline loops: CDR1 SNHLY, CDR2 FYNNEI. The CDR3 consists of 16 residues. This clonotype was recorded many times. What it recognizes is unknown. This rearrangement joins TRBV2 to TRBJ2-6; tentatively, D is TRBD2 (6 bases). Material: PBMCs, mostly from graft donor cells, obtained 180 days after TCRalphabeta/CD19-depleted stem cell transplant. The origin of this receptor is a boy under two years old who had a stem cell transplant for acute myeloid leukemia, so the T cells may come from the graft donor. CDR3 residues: CASSEVGGTGANVLTF. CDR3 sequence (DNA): TGTGCCAGCAGTGAAGTGGGGGGAACTGGGGCCAACGTCCTGACTTTC.